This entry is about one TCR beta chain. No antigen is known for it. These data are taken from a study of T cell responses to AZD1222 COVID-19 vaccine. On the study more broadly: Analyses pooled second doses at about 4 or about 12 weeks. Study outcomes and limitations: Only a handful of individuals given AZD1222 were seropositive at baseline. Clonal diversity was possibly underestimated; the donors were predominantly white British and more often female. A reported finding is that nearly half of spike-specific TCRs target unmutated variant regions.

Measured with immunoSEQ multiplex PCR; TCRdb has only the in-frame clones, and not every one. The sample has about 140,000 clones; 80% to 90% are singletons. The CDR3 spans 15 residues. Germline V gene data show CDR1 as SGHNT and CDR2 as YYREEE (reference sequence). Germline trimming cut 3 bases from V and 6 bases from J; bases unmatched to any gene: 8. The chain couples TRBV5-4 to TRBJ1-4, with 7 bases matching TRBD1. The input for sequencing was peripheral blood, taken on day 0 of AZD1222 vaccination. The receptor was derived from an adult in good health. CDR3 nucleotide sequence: TGTGCCAGCAGCTGGGGGCAGGGGGGCGATGAAAAACTGTTTTTT. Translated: CASSWGQGGDEKLFF.